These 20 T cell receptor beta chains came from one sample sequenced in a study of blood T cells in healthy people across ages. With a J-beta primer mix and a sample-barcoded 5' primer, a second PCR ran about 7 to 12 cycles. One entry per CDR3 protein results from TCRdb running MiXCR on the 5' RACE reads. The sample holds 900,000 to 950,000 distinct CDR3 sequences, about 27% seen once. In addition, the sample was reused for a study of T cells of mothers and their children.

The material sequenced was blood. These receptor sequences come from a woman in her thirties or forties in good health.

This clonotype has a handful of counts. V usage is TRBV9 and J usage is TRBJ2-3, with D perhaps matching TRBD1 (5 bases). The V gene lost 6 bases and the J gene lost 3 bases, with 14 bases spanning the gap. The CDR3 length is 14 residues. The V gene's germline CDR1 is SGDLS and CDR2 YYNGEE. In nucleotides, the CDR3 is TGTGCCAGCACCCCAGGGTTAGGTACAGATACGCAGTATTTT. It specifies CASTPGLGTDTQYF.

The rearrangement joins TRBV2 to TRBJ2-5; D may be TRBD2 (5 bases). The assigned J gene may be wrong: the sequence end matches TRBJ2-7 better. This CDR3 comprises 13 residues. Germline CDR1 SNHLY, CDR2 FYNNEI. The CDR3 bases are TGTGCCAGCAGTGAAAAAGACGGGAACGAGCAGTACTTC. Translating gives CASSEKDGNEQYF.

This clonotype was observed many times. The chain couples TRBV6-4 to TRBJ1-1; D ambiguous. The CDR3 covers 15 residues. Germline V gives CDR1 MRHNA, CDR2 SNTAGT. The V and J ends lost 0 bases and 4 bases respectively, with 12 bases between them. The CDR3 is CASSDSPGSRTEAFF. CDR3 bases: TGTGCCAGCAGTGACTCCCCGGGTTCACGCACTGAAGCTTTCTTT.

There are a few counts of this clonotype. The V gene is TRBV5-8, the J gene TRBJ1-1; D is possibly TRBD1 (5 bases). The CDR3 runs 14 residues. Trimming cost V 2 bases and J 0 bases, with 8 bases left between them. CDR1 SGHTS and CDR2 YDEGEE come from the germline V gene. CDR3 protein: CASSFVGVNTEAFF. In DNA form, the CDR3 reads TGTGCCAGCAGCTTCGTAGGGGTGAACACTGAAGCTTTCTTT.

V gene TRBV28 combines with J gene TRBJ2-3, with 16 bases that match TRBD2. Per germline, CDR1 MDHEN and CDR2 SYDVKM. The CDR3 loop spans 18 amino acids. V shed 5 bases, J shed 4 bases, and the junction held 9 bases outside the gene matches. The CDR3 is CASSPGGLAGGPADTQYF. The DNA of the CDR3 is TGTGCCAGCAGTCCAGGGGGACTAGCGGGGGGGCCAGCAGATACGCAGTATTTT.

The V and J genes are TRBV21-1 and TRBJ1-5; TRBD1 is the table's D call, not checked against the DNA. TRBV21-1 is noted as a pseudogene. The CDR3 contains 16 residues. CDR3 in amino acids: CASSKGGLGSNQPQHF. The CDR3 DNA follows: TGTGCCAGCAGCAAAGGTGGACTGGGGAGCAATCAGCCCCAGCATTTT.

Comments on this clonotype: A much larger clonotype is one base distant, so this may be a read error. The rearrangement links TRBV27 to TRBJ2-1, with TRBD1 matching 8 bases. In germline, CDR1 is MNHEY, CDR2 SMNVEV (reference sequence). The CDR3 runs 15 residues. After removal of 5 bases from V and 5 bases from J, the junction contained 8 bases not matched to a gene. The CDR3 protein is CASSPQGAAHNEQFF. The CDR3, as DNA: TGTGCCAGCAGTCCCCAGGGGGCGGCCCACAATGAGCAGTTCTTC.

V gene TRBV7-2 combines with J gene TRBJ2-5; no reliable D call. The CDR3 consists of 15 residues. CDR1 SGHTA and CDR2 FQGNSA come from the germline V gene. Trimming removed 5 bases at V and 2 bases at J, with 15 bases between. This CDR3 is CASSPLVLRQETQYF. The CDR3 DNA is TGTGCCAGCAGCCCGCTCGTTCTTAGGCAAGAGACCCAGTACTTC. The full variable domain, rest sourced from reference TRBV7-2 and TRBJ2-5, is GAGVSQSPSNKVTEKGKDVELRCDPISGHTALYWYRQSLGQGLEFLIYFQGNSAPDKSGLPSDRFSAERTGGSVSTLTIQRTQQEDSAVYLCASSPLVLRQETQYFGPGTRLLVL.

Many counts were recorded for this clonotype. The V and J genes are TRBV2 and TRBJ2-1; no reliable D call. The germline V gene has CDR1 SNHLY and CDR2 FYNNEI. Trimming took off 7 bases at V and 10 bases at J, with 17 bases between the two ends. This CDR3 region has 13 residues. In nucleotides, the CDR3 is TGTGCCAGCAACCTTGGGTACCTTTGGGAGCAGTTCTTC. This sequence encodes CASNLGYLWEQFF.

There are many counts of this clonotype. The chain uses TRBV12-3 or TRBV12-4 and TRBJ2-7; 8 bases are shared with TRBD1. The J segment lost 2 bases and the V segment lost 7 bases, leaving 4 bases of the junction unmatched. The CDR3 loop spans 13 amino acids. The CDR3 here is CASTMTGAYEQYF. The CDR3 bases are TGTGCCAGCACAATGACAGGGGCCTACGAGCAGTACTTC.

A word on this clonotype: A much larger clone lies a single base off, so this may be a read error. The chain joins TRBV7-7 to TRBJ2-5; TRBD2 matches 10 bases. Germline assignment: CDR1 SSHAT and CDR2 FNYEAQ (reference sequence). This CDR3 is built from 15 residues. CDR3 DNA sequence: TGTGCTAGCAGCCTCGGACTAGCGGCTCCCAATGAGCAGTACTTC. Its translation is CASSLGLAAPNEQYF.

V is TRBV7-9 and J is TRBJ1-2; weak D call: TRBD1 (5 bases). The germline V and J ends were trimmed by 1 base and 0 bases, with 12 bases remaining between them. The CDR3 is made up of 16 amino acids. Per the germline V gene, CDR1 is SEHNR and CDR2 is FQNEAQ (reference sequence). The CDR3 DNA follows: TGTGCCAGCAGCTTAGGACAGTCGCTTGCTAACTATGGCTACACCTTC. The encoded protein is CASSLGQSLANYGYTF.

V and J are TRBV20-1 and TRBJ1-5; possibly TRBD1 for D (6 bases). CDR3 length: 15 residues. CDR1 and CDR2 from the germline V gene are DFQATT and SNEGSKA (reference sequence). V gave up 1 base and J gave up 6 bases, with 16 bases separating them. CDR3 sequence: CSARVGGGHGQPQHF. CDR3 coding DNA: TGCAGTGCTAGAGTTGGAGGGGGTCACGGTCAGCCCCAGCATTTT.

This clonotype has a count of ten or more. Here the CDR3 reads CASSSHGGTGDGYTF. For the CDR3, the DNA is TGTGCCAGCAGCTCCCACGGAGGGACAGGGGACGGCTACACCTTC. V is TRBV7-8 and J is TRBJ1-2, with 10 positions matching TRBD1. V lost 4 bases, J lost 8 bases, and 10 bases stayed unmatched. CDR1 and CDR2 (germline): SGHVS, FQNEAQ. The CDR3 totals 15 residues.

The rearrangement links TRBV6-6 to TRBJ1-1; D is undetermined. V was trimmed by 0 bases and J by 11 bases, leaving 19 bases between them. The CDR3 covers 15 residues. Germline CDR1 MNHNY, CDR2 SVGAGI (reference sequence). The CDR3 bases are TGTGCCAGCAGTTACTCGCCGGGAGCTCAGTGGACGGCTTTCTTT. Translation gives CASSYSPGAQWTAFF.

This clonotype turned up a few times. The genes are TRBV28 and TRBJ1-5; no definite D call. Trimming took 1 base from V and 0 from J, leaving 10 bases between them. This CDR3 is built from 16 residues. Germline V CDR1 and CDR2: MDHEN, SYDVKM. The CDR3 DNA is TGTGCCAGCAGTTTATTTGGGGAATATAGCAATCAGCCCCAGCATTTT. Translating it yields CASSLFGEYSNQPQHF.

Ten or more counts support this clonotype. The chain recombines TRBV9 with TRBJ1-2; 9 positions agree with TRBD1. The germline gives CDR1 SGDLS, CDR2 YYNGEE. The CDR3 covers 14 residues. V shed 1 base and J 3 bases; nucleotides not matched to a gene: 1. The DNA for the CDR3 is TGTGCCAGCAGCGTAACAGGGGGCGACTATGGCTACACCTTC. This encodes CASSVTGGDYGYTF.

The CDR3 region is CASTAGLAGSDTQYF. CDR3 DNA: TGTGCCAGCACAGCCGGACTAGCGGGGTCAGATACGCAGTATTTT. This chain links TRBV12-3 or TRBV12-4 with TRBJ2-3; 12 positions agree with TRBD2. J was trimmed by 4 bases and V by 7 bases; bases with no gene match: 6. The CDR3 consists of 15 residues.

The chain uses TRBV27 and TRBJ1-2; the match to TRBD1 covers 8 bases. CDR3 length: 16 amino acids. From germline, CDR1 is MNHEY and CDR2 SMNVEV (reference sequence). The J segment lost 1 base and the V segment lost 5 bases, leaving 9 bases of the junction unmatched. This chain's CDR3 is CASSPDAGGFNYGYTF. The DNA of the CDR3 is TGTGCCAGCAGTCCAGATGCAGGGGGCTTTAACTATGGCTACACCTTC.

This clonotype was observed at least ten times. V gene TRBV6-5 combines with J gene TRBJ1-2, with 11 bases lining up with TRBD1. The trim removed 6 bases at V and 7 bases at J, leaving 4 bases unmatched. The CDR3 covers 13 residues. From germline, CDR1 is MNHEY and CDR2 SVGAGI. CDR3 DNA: TGTGCCAGCAGATCCGGGACAGGGGGTGGCTACACCTTC. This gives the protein CASRSGTGGGYTF.